This T cell receptor beta chain was sequenced in a study of blood T cell repertoires in COVID-19. Study overall: Some COVID-19 samples were acute and others convalescent; all came from the United States, Italy and Spain. Sources were T cells, B-cell-depleted T cells, or PBMCs; the material itself was cDNA or gDNA.

This clone was seen a handful of times. The repertoire was sequenced with immunoSEQ multiplex PCR; TCRdb's copy has only in-frame clones and lacks some. The sample records a few hundred thousand clones, less than 85% being singletons. The sequenced sample consisted of peripheral blood. The origin of this receptor is a woman younger than 35 with acute or convalescent COVID-19.

CDR3 in DNA: TGTGCCACCGGAGTGATTTTATATGAAAAACTGTTTTTT. The encoded protein is CATGVILYEKLFF. V and J are TRBV7-9 and TRBJ1-4; no clear D. Germline CDR1 SEHNR, CDR2 FQNEAQ (reference sequence). The germline V and J ends were trimmed by 10 bases and 6 bases, with 15 bases remaining between them. This CDR3 is 13 amino acids long.